This TCR beta chain originates from a study of T cell changes during pregnancy in multiple sclerosis. Per germline, CDR1 SNHLY and CDR2 FYNNEI. This CDR3 spans 14 amino acids. J was trimmed by 5 bases and V by 6 bases; bases with no gene match: 6. Generated by immunoSEQ multiplex PCR, the TCRdb table keeps only in-frame clones and is missing some. Here the sample spans some 60,000 clones, roughly 90% being singletons. The sample here was peripheral blood, taken after pregnancy. The gene calls are TRBV2 and TRBJ2-2, with 7 bases lining up with TRBD2. The receptor comes from a female donor in good health, enrolled as a control in a pregnancy study. CDR3 amino acids: CASSQTSRTGELFF. CDR3 bases: TGTGCCAGCAGCCAGACTAGCCGGACCGGGGAGCTGTTTTTT.